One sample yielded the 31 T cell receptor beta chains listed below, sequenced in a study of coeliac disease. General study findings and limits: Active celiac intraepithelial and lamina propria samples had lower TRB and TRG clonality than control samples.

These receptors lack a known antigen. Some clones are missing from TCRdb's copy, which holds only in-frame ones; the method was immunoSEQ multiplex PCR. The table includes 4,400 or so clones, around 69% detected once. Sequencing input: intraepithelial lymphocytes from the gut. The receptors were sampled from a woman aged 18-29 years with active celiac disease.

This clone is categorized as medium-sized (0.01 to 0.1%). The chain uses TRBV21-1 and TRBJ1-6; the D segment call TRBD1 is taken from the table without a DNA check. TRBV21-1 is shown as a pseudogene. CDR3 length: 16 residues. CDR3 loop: CASNETGKTYNSPLHF. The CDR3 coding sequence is TGTGCCAGCAACGAGACAGGGAAGACCTATAATTCACCCCTCCACTTT.

The CDR3, as DNA: TGTGCCAGCAGCTTAGATCAATTCAGGGGGCGACCCTACGAGCAGTACTTC. Its translation is CASSLDQFRGRPYEQYF. The V and J genes are TRBV11-2 and TRBJ2-7; 8 nucleotides match TRBD1. V shed 0 bases, J shed 2 bases, and the junction held 9 bases outside the gene matches. This CDR3 spans 17 amino acids. CDR1 is SGHAT, CDR2 FQNNGV, per germline. The entire variable domain, with the rest obtained from reference TRBV11-2 and TRBJ2-7, is as follows: EAGVAQSPRYKIIEKRQSVAFWCNPISGHATLYWYQQILGQGPKLLIQFQNNGVVDDSQLPKDRFSAERLKGVDSTLKIQPAKLEDSAVYLCASSLDQFRGRPYEQYFGPGTRLTVT.

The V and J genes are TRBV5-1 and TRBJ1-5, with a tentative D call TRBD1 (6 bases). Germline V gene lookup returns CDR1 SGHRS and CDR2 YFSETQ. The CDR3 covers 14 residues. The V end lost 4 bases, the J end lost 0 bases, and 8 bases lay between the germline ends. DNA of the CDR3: TGCGCCAGCAGCCCAGGGGTTAGCAATCAGCCCCAGCATTTT. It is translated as CASSPGVSNQPQHF.

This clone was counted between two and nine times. CDR3 sequence: CASSRPGRTEAFF. Written as DNA, the CDR3 is TGTGCCAGCAGCCGACCGGGGAGAACTGAAGCTTTCTTT. The chain links TRBV5-6 to TRBJ1-1; no reliable D call. V shed 4 bases and J shed 5 bases, with 12 bases lying between them. Germline values: CDR1 SGHDT, CDR2 YYEEEE. The length of the CDR3 is 13 residues.

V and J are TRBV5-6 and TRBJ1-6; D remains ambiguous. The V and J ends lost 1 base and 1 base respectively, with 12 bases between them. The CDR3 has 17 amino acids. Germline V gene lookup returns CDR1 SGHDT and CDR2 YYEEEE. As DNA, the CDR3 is TGTGCCAGCAGCTTGTGGTGGGCAGTTTCCTATAATTCACCCCTCCACTTT. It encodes CASSLWWAVSYNSPLHF.

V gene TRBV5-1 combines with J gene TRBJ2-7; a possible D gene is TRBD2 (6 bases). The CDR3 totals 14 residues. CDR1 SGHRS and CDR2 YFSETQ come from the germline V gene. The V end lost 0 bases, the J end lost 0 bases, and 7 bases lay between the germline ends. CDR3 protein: CASSLASVSYEQYF. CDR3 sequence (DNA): TGCGCCAGCAGCTTGGCTAGCGTCTCCTACGAGCAGTACTTC.

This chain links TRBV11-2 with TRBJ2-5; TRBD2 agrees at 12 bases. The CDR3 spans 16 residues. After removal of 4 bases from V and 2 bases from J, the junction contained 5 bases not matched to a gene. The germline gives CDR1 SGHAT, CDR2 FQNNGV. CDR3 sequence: CASSSRLAGDQETQYF. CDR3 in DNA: TGTGCCAGCAGCTCCCGACTAGCGGGGGATCAAGAGACCCAGTACTTC. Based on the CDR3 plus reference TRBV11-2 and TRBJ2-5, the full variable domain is EAGVAQSPRYKIIEKRQSVAFWCNPISGHATLYWYQQILGQGPKLLIQFQNNGVVDDSQLPKDRFSAERLKGVDSTLKIQPAKLEDSAVYLCASSSRLAGDQETQYFGPGTRLLVL.

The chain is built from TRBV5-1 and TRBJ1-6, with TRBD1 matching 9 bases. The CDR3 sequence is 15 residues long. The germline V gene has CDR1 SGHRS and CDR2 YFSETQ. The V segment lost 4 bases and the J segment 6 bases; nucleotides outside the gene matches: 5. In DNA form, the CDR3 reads TGCGCCAGCAGCCCCGGGACAGGGAGTAATTCACCCCTCCACTTT. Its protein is CASSPGTGSNSPLHF.

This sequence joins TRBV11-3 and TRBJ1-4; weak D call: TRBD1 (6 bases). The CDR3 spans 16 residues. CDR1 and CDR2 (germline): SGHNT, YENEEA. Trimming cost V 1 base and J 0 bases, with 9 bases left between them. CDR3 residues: CASSLVRTATNEKLFF. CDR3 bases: TGTGCCAGCAGCTTAGTAAGGACAGCAACTAATGAAAAACTGTTTTTT.

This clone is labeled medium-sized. The CDR3: CASSEGPTEQYF. The CDR3 DNA is TGTGCCAGCAGCGAGGGTCCTACTGAGCAGTACTTC. This chain uses TRBV5-6 with TRBJ2-7; tentative D call: TRBD2 (5 bases). The CDR3 has 12 amino acids. The V gene's germline CDR1 is SGHDT and CDR2 YYEEEE. Trimming stripped 4 bases from V and 7 bases from J, with 12 bases between.

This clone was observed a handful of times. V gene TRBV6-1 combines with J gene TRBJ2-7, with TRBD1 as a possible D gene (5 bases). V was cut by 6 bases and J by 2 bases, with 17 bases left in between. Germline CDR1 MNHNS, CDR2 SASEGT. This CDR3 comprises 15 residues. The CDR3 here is CASSKQGVGAYEQYV. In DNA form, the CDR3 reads TGTGCCAGCAGCAAGCAGGGTGTAGGGGCCTACGAGCAGTACGTC.

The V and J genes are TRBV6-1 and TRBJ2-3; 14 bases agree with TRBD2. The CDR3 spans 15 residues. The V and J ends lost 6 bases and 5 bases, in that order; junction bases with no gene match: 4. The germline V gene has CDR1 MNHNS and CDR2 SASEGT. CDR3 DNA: TGTGCCAGCAGGACTAGCGGGGGGGCGGGAGATACGCAGTATTTT. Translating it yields CASRTSGGAGDTQYF.

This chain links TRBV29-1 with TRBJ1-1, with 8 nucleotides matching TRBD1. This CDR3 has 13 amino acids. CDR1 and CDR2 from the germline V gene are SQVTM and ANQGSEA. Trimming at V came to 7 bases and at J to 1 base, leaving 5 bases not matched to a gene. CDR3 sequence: CSAGGDGNTEAFF. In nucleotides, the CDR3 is TGCAGCGCAGGGGGCGATGGGAACACTGAAGCTTTCTTT.

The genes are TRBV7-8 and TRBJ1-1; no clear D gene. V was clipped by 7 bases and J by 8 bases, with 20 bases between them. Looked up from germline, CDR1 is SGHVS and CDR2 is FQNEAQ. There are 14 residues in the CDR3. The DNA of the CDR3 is TGTGCCAGCAACCCAGTAGTACAGACACGGGAAGCTTTCTTT. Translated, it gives CASNPVVQTREAFF.

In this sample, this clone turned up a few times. The CDR3 DNA reads TGTGCCAGCAGCGTAATGGTCCGGGGGGACAGGGAAGGGAACTATGGCTACACCTTC. Encoded protein: CASSVMVRGDREGNYGYTF. This chain links TRBV9 with TRBJ1-2, with 9 nucleotides matching TRBD1. V lost 1 base and J lost 2; bases outside the gene matches: 15. The CDR3 runs 19 residues. CDR1 is SGDLS and CDR2 is YYNGEE in the germline V gene.

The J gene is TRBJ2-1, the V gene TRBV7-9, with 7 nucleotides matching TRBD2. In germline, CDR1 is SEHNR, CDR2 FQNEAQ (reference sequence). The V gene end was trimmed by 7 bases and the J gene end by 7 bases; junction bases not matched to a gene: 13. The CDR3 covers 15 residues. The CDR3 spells CASKSSSGVGNEQFF. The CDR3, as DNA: TGTGCCAGCAAATCCAGCAGCGGGGTGGGGAATGAGCAGTTCTTC.

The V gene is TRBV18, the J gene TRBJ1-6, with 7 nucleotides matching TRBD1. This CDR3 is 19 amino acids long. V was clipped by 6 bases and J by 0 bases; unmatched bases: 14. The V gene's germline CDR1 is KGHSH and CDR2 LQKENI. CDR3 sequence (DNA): TGTGCCAGCTCGCCATTTACAGGGGAAATTGGCTCCTATAATTCACCCCTCCACTTT. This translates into CASSPFTGEIGSYNSPLHF. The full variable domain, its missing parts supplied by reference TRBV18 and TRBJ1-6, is NAGVMQNPRHLVRRRGQEARLRCSPMKGHSHVYWYRQLPEEGLKFMVYLQKENIIDESGMPKERFSAEFPKEGPSILRIQQVVRGDSAAYFCASSPFTGEIGSYNSPLHFGNGTRLTVT.

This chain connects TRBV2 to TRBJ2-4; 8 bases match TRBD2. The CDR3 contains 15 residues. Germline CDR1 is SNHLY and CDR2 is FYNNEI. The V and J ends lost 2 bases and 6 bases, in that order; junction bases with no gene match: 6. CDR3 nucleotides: TGTGCCAGCAGTGAACGGGGGGGGGATGGAAACATTCAGTACTTC. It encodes CASSERGGDGNIQYF.

The CDR3 spells CASRPLMLQQRKNIQYF. In DNA form, the CDR3 reads TGTGCCAGCAGACCATTGATGCTACAGCAAAGAAAAAACATTCAGTACTTC. The V and J genes are TRBV21-1 and TRBJ2-4; the listed D gene, TRBD1, was not tested against the DNA. TRBV21-1 is a recognized pseudogene. The CDR3 sequence is 17 residues long.

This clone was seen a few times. The CDR3 nucleotides are TGTGCCAGCAGCCATCTAGAGATGCAGGGGGTAAAAAGTTCACCCCTCCACTTT. Translating it yields CASSHLEMQGVKSSPLHF. The chain combines TRBV7-6 with TRBJ1-6; TRBD1 matches at 7 bases. Germline V gene data show CDR1 as SGHVS and CDR2 as FNYEAQ. CDR3 size: 18 residues. J gave up 9 bases and V 5 bases, and 19 bases lay outside the gene matches.

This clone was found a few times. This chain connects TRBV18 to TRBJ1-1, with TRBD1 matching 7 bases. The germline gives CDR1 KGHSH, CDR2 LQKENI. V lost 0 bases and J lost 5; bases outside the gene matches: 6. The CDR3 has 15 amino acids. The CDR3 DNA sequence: TGTGCCAGCTCACCACCGTCCGACAGGGTTACTGAAGCTTTCTTT. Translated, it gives CASSPPSDRVTEAFF.

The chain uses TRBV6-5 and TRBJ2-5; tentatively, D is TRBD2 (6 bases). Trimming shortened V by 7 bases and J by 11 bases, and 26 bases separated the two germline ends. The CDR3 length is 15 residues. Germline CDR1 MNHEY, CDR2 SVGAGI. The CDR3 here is CASTRWATSEAGQYF. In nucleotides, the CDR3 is TGTGCCAGCACACGTTGGGCGACCAGCGAGGCGGGGCAGTACTTC.

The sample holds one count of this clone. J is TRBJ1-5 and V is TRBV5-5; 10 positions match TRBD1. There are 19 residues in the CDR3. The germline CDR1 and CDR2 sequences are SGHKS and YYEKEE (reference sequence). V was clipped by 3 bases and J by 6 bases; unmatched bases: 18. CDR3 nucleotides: TGTGCCAGCAGCTGGGGTAACGGACAGGGGGTGGGTGCGGTTCAGCCCCAGCATTTT. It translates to CASSWGNGQGVGAVQPQHF. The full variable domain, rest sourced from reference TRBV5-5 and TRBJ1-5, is DAGVTQSPTHLIKTRGQQVTLRCSPISGHKSVSWYQQVLGQGPQFIFQYYEKEERGRGNFPDRFSARQFPNYSSELNVNALLLGDSALYLCASSWGNGQGVGAVQPQHFGDGTRLSIL.

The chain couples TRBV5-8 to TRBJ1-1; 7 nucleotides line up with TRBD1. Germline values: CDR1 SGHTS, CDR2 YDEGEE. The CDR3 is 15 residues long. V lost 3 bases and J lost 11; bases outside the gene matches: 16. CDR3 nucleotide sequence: TGTGCCAGCAGCTGGGGAGCTGGCCCCACAGGGGAGGCTTTCTTT. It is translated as CASSWGAGPTGEAFF.

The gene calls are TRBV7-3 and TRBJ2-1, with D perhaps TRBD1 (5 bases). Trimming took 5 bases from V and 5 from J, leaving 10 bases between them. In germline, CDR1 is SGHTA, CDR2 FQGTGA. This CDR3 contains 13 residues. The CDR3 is CASSTTGDNEQFF. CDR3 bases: TGTGCCAGCAGCACCACAGGAGACAATGAGCAGTTCTTC. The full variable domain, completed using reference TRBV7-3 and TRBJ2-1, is GAGVSQTPSNKVTEKGKYVELRCDPISGHTALYWYRQSLGQGPEFLIYFQGTGAADDSGLPNDRFFAVRPEGSVSTLKIQRTERGDSAVYLCASSTTGDNEQFFGPGTRLTVL.

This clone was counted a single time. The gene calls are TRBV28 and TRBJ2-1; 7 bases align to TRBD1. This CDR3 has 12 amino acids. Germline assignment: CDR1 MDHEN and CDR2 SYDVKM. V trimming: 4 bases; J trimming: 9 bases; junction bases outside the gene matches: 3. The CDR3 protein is CASSSGGTEQFF. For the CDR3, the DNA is TGTGCCAGCAGTTCAGGGGGTACTGAGCAGTTCTTC.

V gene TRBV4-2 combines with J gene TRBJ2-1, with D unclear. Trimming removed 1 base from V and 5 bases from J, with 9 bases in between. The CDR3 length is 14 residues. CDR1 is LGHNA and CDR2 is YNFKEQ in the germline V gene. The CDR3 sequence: CASSQAVVNNEQFF. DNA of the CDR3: TGTGCCAGCAGCCAAGCGGTAGTGAACAATGAGCAGTTCTTC.

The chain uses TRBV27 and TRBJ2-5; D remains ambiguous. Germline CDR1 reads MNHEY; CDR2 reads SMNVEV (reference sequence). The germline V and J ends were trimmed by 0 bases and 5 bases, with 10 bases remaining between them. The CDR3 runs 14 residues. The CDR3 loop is CASSLSSFRETQYF. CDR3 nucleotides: TGTGCCAGCAGTTTATCGTCGTTCCGGGAGACCCAGTACTTC.

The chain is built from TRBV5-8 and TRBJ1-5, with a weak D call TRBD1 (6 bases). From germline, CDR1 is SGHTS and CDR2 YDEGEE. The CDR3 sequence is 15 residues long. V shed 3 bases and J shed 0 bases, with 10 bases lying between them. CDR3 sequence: CASSSGQHSNQPQHF. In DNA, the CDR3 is TGTGCCAGCAGCTCCGGACAGCATAGCAATCAGCCCCAGCATTTT.

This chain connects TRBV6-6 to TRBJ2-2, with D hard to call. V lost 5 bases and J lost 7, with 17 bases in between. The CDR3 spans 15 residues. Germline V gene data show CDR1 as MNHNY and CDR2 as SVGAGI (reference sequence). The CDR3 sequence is CASSPHFMWHGELFF. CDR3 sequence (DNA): TGTGCCAGCAGTCCCCATTTCATGTGGCACGGGGAGCTGTTTTTT.

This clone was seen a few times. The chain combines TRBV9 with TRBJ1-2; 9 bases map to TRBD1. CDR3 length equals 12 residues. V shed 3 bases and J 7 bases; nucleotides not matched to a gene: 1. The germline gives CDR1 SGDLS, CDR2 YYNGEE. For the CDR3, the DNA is TGTGCCAGCAGCGGGACAGGGGTTGGCTACACCTTC. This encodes CASSGTGVGYTF.